The 5 T cell receptor beta chains below come from one sample, sequenced in a study of blood T cell repertoires in COVID-19. Sequencing used immunoSEQ multiplex PCR; TCRdb keeps in-frame clones, though not all of them. This sample has roughly 160,000 clones, with around four fifths found just once. Sequences were obtained from PBMCs or T cells enriched from blood (not recorded which). All receptors come from a woman in her fifties or sixties who had recovered from COVID-19.

The rearrangement joins TRBV5-4 to TRBJ1-3, with a tentative D call TRBD1 (5 bases). This CDR3 contains 15 residues. Per the germline V gene, CDR1 is SGHNT and CDR2 is YYREEE (reference sequence). V lost 0 bases to trimming and J lost 4 bases, with 11 bases between them. CDR3 bases: TGTGCCAGCAGCTTGGAGGGACTCAGGGGAAACACCATATATTTT. It codes for CASSLEGLRGNTIYF.

The V call is TRBV19, the J call TRBJ1-2; 8 nucleotides align to TRBD1. Germline CDR1 is LNHDA and CDR2 is SQIVND (reference sequence). V shed 0 bases and J 4 bases; nucleotides not matched to a gene: 13. The CDR3 has 18 amino acids. This CDR3 is CASSIDATGALFIYGYTF. The CDR3 nucleotides are TGTGCCAGTAGTATAGATGCGACAGGGGCGCTTTTTATCTATGGCTACACCTTC. The complete variable domain, with remaining parts taken from reference TRBV19 and TRBJ1-2, reads DGGITQSPKYLFRKEGQNVTLSCEQNLNHDAMYWYRQDPGQGLRLIYYSQIVNDFQKGDIAEGYSVSREKKESFPLTVTSAQKNPTAFYLCASSIDATGALFIYGYTFGSGTRLTVV.

The V gene is TRBV5-6, the J gene TRBJ2-6; D is perhaps TRBD1 (5 bases). The germline gives CDR1 SGHDT, CDR2 YYEEEE. The CDR3 runs to 15 residues. The V and J ends lost 3 bases and 4 bases respectively, with 11 bases between them. CDR3 nucleotides: TGTGCCAGCAGCTGGCAGGGCTCCGGGGCCAACGTCCTGACTTTC. Amino acids: CASSWQGSGANVLTF. Supplemented by reference TRBV5-6 and TRBJ2-6, the full variable domain reads DAGVTQSPTHLIKTRGQQVTLRCSPKSGHDTVSWYQQALGQGPQFIFQYYEEEERQRGNFPDRFSGHQFPNYSSELNVNALLLGDSALYLCASSWQGSGANVLTFGAGSRLTVL.

The chain couples TRBV18 to TRBJ1-1; D is possibly TRBD1 (5 bases). The V and J ends lost 0 bases and 6 bases respectively, with 11 bases between them. CDR1 KGHSH and CDR2 LQKENI come from the germline V gene. The CDR3 totals 14 residues. The CDR3 DNA reads as TGTGCCAGCTCACCACCGGCGGGGGGAGCTGAAGCTTTCTTT. It yields the protein CASSPPAGGAEAFF.

This clone was detected only a few times. The genes are TRBV20-1 and TRBJ1-1, with TRBD1 as a possible D gene (6 bases). Germline V gene data show CDR1 as DFQATT and CDR2 as SNEGSKA (reference sequence). The CDR3 is 14 residues long. The V and J ends lost 3 bases and 6 bases respectively, with 17 bases between them. CDR3 in amino acids: CSASPRGGAAEAFF. The CDR3 DNA reads as TGCAGTGCTAGTCCCCGCGGGGGCGCCGCTGAAGCTTTCTTT.